This T cell receptor (beta chain) was obtained from a study of identical twins. Study findings and constraints: Out-of-frame beta chain sequences displayed weaker excess sharing between twins.

Healthy Caucasians provided all donations. TCRdb used MiXCR to reprocess the 5' RACE reads, holding one entry per CDR3 protein. Of 150,000 or so distinct CDR3 sequences listed, roughly 3.5% are singletons. With V trimmed by 4 bases and J by 4 bases, 12 bases remained unmatched. The CDR3 has 18 residues. CDR1 is SGHAT and CDR2 is FQNNGV in the germline V gene. With regard to this clonotype: Its specificity is unknown.

The origin of this receptor is a man aged 18 to 29 in good health. Sequencing was carried out using memory T cells sorted from blood. J is TRBJ2-3 and V is TRBV11-2; the match to TRBD1 covers 12 bases. The CDR3 nucleotides read TGTGCCAGCAGCTCCAAGGGACAGGGGGCGGCCGACGCAGATACGCAGTATTTT. Translated: CASSSKGQGAADADTQYF. Drawing the rest from reference TRBV11-2 and TRBJ2-3, the complete variable domain is EAGVAQSPRYKIIEKRQSVAFWCNPISGHATLYWYQQILGQGPKLLIQFQNNGVVDDSQLPKDRFSAERLKGVDSTLKIQPAKLEDSAVYLCASSSKGQGAADADTQYFGPGTRLTVL.